The 5 T cell receptor beta chains presented below share a single source sample, sequenced in a study of blood T cell repertoires in COVID-19. The data were produced by immunoSEQ multiplex PCR, yet TCRdb's version contains in-frame clones alone and is incomplete. The sample has some 170,000 clones; roughly four fifths are singletons. Sequenced input: peripheral blood. These receptors were collected from a human donor in a cohort sampled during active COVID-19.

This clone was seen just once. This rearrangement joins TRBV14 to TRBJ2-3; TRBD2 might be the D (6 bases). Germline V gives CDR1 SGHDN, CDR2 FVKESK. Between the trimmed V and J ends, which lost 4 bases and 1 base, there was a span of 9 bases. CDR3 size: 14 residues. The CDR3 is CASSRTGGTDTQYF. The CDR3 bases are TGTGCCAGCAGCCGCACGGGAGGCACAGATACGCAGTATTTT.

The chain carries TRBV9 and TRBJ2-7; maybe TRBD2 (5 bases). This CDR3 is 14 amino acids long. Germline V gene sequence: CDR1 SGDLS, CDR2 YYNGEE. Trimming shortened V by 4 bases and J by 1 base, and 12 bases separated the two germline ends. For the CDR3, the DNA is TGTGCCAGCAGCCCAGGACTTTTTTCCTACGAGCAGTACTTC. Amino acids: CASSPGLFSYEQYF.

This clone was picked up a small number of times. DNA for the CDR3: TGTGCCAGCAGCGTAGGCGGGGGTCCTAACTATGGCTACACCTTC. This gives the protein CASSVGGGPNYGYTF. This rearrangement joins TRBV28 to TRBJ1-2, with D maybe TRBD1 (5 bases). The germline V gene has CDR1 MDHEN and CDR2 SYDVKM. Trimming shortened V by 6 bases and J by 0 bases, and 14 bases separated the two germline ends. The CDR3 sequence is 15 residues long.

The CDR3 DNA reads TGCGCCAGCAGCTCCGAGGATAACACCATATATTTT. Protein sequence: CASSSEDNTIYF. The chain uses TRBV5-1 and TRBJ1-3, with D unresolved. The CDR3 totals 12 residues. The V end lost 3 bases, the J end lost 7 bases, and 8 bases lay between the germline ends. CDR1 and CDR2 from the germline V gene are SGHRS and YFSETQ.

The chain combines TRBV4-1 with TRBJ2-5; 12 bases match TRBD2. This CDR3 has 19 residues. Trimming removed 0 bases from V and 5 bases from J; junction bases left unmatched: 13. The germline V gene encodes CDR1 MGHRA and CDR2 YSYEKL. CDR3 bases: TGCGCCAGCAGCCAAGATTATCTAGCGGGAGGGCCCTCCCGGGAGACCCAGTACTTC. It encodes CASSQDYLAGGPSRETQYF.